The 2 T cell receptor beta chains below were found in one sample sequenced in a study of CD8 T cells in Susac syndrome. The RNA input was roughly 0.45 to 1 ug, and it was reverse transcribed with random hexamers. From the immunoSEQ multiplex PCR reads, TCRdb called clonotypes with MiXCR, one entry per CDR3 protein. The sample consists of approximately 210,000 distinct CDR3 sequences, approximately 94% of them appearing once. Sequenced: CD4+ T cells from PBMCs. The receptors were sampled from a human donor with Susac syndrome.

This clonotype has a handful of counts. In nucleotides, the CDR3 is TGTGCCAGCAGCTTAGCTATCTCCTACGAGCAGTACTTC. This encodes CASSLAISYEQYF. The chain has TRBV7-6 and TRBJ2-7; D is unresolved. This CDR3 comprises 13 residues. Trimming shortened V by 0 bases and J by 0 bases, and 3 bases separated the two germline ends. Germline CDR1 and CDR2: SGHVS and FNYEAQ.

The rearrangement links TRBV18 to TRBJ2-3, with D maybe TRBD2 (7 bases). The germline V and J ends were trimmed by 3 bases and 1 base, with 17 bases remaining between them. Germline loops: CDR1 KGHSH, CDR2 LQKENI. The length of the CDR3 is 17 residues. The CDR3 loop reads CASSPDIWGGGTDTQYF. In DNA form, the CDR3 reads TGTGCCAGCTCACCTGACATCTGGGGGGGCGGCACAGATACGCAGTATTTT.